Here is one TCR beta chain with its context. The data are from a study of OX40 agonist ivuxolimab in advanced cancers. Study summary: An agonistic anti-OX40 (CD134) antibody, ivuxolimab, was used to treat the patients.

Method: immunoSEQ multiplex PCR; TCRdb's copy keeps in-frame clones and lacks some. The sample has 75,000 to 100,000 clones, roughly 90% seen once. Trimming removed 7 bases at V and 2 bases at J, with 11 bases between. The germline V gene encodes CDR1 MNHNS and CDR2 SASEGT. The CDR3 sequence is 13 residues long. Samples of blood were obtained at baseline, on cycle 4 day 1, and on cycle 7 day 1. This receptor was taken from an adult with an advanced solid tumor such as melanoma, head and neck, liver or kidney cancer. Material: CD4+ or CD8+ T cells sorted from blood, obtained in a trial of the OX40 agonist ivuxolimab. The J gene is TRBJ1-1, the V gene TRBV6-1; D not certain. The CDR3 coding sequence is TGTGCCAGCAACCTTGGCATAAACACTGAAGCTTTCTTT. It encodes CASNLGINTEAFF.